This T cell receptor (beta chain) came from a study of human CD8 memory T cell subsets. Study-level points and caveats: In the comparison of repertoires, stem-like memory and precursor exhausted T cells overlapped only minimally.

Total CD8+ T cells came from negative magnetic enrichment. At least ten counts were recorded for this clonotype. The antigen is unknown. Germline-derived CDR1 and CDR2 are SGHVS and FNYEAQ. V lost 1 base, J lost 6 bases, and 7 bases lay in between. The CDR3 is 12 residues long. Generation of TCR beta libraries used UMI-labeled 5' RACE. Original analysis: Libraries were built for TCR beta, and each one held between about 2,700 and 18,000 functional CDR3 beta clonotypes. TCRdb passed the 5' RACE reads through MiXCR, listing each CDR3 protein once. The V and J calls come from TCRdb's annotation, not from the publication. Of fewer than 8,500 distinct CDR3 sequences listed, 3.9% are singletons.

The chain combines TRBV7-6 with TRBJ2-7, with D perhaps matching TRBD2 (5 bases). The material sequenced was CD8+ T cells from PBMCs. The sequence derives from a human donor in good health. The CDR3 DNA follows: TGTGCCAGCAGCTTAGGAGAGGGCGAGCAGTACTTC. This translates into CASSLGEGEQYF.